This is a list of T cell receptor beta chains from one sample in a study of blood T cell repertoires in COVID-19. Data came from immunoSEQ multiplex PCR; TCRdb stores just in-frame clones and leaves some out. The sample has approximately 70,000 clones; about nine tenths are singletons. Sequencing input: peripheral blood. These receptors were obtained from a man aged 50 to 59 with active COVID-19. The CDR3 runs from the conserved cysteine through the conserved F or W.

J,V,CDR3
TRBJ2-7,TRBV3-1/TRBV3-2,CASSQDRRREGEQYF
TRBJ2-2,TRBV7-9,CASSLYGRRNTGELFF
TRBJ2-7,TRBV2,CASRTGGPYEQYF
TRBJ2-3,TRBV28,CASRTQGGSDTQYF
TRBJ2-5,TRBV9,CASSPGGARQETQYF
TRBJ2-2,TRBV9,CASTLAPGGEGGELFF
TRBJ1-2,TRBV18,CASSPRSGGLGYTF
TRBJ1-2,TRBV5-4,CASSWGDRVDYGYTF
TRBJ1-1,TRBV9,CASSVGGEAFF
TRBJ2-1,TRBV25-1,CATQLSGMPYNEQFF
TRBJ1-2,TRBV7-9,CASSLGQNYGYTF
TRBJ2-3,TRBV11-2,CASSLVAGSTDTQYF
TRBJ1-2,TRBV5-1,CASSSGEYYGYTF
TRBJ1-1,TRBV18,CASSPSTIIAEVNTEAFF
TRBJ2-5,TRBV6-6,CASQGLPQETQYF
TRBJ2-3,TRBV11-2,CASRFLYTDTQYF
TRBJ2-1,TRBV2,CASRPGGRYNEQFF
TRBJ1-5,TRBV28,CASSLVSTRNQPQHF
TRBJ2-7,TRBV5-1,CASSLGYRELGEQYF
TRBJ1-4,TRBV5-5,CASSLTGGGGKLFF
TRBJ2-1,TRBV27,CASSFGGQGAGEQFF
TRBJ1-4,TRBV6-5,CATDRGREKLFF
TRBJ2-1,TRBV6-1,CASSERGRLAGGGRNEQFF
TRBJ1-6,TRBV18,CASSPETGGWDNSPLHF
TRBJ2-5,TRBV29-1,CSVEPGQGERETQYF
TRBJ1-1,TRBV5-1,CASSLLYSSYEAFF
TRBJ1-3,TRBV30,CAWSVTVGVFF
TRBJ2-6,TRBV24-1,CATSSGGAGANVLTF
TRBJ2-2,TRBV27,CASSLTVTGELFF
TRBJ1-5,TRBV7-2,CASSADRGVVSNQPQHF
TRBJ2-1,TRBV15,CATSSGRDRGLNEQFF
TRBJ2-3,TRBV6-5,CASSPMSADTDTQYF
TRBJ2-3,TRBV4-2,CASSLLVAGDPSTDTQYF
TRBJ2-1,TRBV2,CASLLGTSGYNEQFF
TRBJ1-1,TRBV30,CAWSVLPGAEAFF
TRBJ1-1,TRBV12-3/TRBV12-4,CASLLTGNTEAFF
TRBJ2-7,TRBV28,CASSPLVGGSEQYF
TRBJ1-5,TRBV18,CASSPLGQGARPQHF
TRBJ2-1,TRBV4-1,CASSLSGTSAYNEQFF
TRBJ2-3,TRBV7-8,CASSSIRQGSTDTQYF
TRBJ2-2,TRBV4-3,CASSQGTGTGELFF
TRBJ2-1,TRBV3-1/TRBV3-2,CASNLGLAGGGEQFF
TRBJ1-2,TRBV9,CASSSSQGIGYGYTF
TRBJ1-1,TRBV28,CASSYGSYTEAFF
TRBJ2-5,TRBV3-1/TRBV3-2,CASSRKVRETQYF
TRBJ1-2,TRBV27,CASRAPTTGYYGYTF
TRBJ2-3,TRBV18,CASSPPEGTTYSTDTQYF
TRBJ1-2,TRBV9,CASSEQGARLNGYTF
TRBJ1-6,TRBV27,CASSFRGTAPLHF
TRBJ2-5,TRBV28,CASSKGLAGNQETQYF
TRBJ1-1,TRBV6-2/TRBV6-3,CASSSILRWGATEAFF
TRBJ2-3,TRBV7-3,CASSSSLGTDTQYF
TRBJ1-6,TRBV25-1,CASSVLDNSYNSPLHF
TRBJ2-1,TRBV27,CASSLRASRGNEQFF
TRBJ2-7,TRBV19,CASRTNRGAYEQYF
TRBJ2-1,TRBV12-2,CASRLANLYGTSGDNEQFF
TRBJ1-2,TRBV20-1,CSASQGFSDYGYTF